Each of the 24 T cell receptor beta chains below was sequenced from the same sample in a study of T cells in Graves' hyperthyroidism and ophthalmopathy. The source material, RNA transcripts, was used to amplify TCR beta CDR3 regions. Carried out on the TCR CDR3, a first-round RT-PCR used the HTBI primer set. One entry per CDR3 protein, called by TCRdb with MiXCR from the multiplex PCR reads. The data show 500,000 to 750,000 distinct CDR3 sequences, about 14% seen once. The source material was blood. The receptor set was obtained from a woman between 18 and 29 years old with Graves' ophthalmopathy.

This clonotype appeared a few times. The chain couples TRBV5-6 to TRBJ2-3; 10 bases agree with TRBD2. The CDR3 has 16 residues. The V gene's germline CDR1 is SGHDT and CDR2 YYEEEE. The trim removed 5 bases at V and 2 bases at J, leaving 8 bases unmatched. The CDR3 DNA is TGTGCCAGCAGACACTTAGCGGGAGGCTACACAGATACGCAGTATTTT. It translates to CASRHLAGGYTDTQYF.

The V and J genes are TRBV25-1 and TRBJ2-3, with D maybe TRBD1 (6 bases). This CDR3 spans 12 amino acids. V lost 8 bases and J lost 5, with 11 bases in between. Germline V gene sequence: CDR1 MGHDK, CDR2 SYGVNS. This CDR3 reads CASHSGQDTQYF. Here the CDR3 DNA reads TGTGCCAGCCATTCGGGACAAGATACGCAGTATTTT.

In its sample, this clonotype was seen many times. The rearrangement uses TRBV9 and TRBJ2-7; D is perhaps TRBD2 (5 bases). In germline, CDR1 is SGDLS, CDR2 YYNGEE. V lost 0 bases, J lost 3 bases, and 7 bases lay in between. This CDR3 contains 13 residues. The DNA of the CDR3 is TGTGCCAGCAGCGTAGGAACTAGCTACGAGCAGTACTTC. Amino acids: CASSVGTSYEQYF. Filled out from reference TRBV9 and TRBJ2-7, the complete variable domain reads DSGVTQTPKHLITATGQRVTLRCSPRSGDLSVYWYQQSLDQGLQFLIQYYNGEERAKGNILERFSAQQFPDLHSELNLSSLELGDSALYFCASSVGTSYEQYFGPGTRLTVT.

This clonotype was picked up a small number of times. V and J are TRBV9 and TRBJ2-1, with 8 bases lining up with TRBD2. The CDR3 length is 15 residues. J lost 3 bases, V lost 3 bases, and 5 bases had no gene match. Per germline, CDR1 SGDLS and CDR2 YYNGEE. The DNA for the CDR3 is TGTGCCAGCAGCGCCAGACTAGCGAGCTACAATGAGCAGTTCTTC. Translation gives CASSARLASYNEQFF.

The chain couples TRBV10-2 to TRBJ2-1; D is possibly TRBD2 (6 bases). CDR3 length: 15 amino acids. Trimming stripped 4 bases from V and 2 bases from J, with 12 bases between. Germline values: CDR1 WSHSY, CDR2 SAAADI. The CDR3 region has the DNA TGCGCCAGCAGTGTGGCTAGCGATACCTACAATGAGCAGTTCTTC. It yields the protein CASSVASDTYNEQFF.

This clonotype was found a few times. One end of the junction does not line up with germline, which may come from a read error. This chain joins TRBV6-1 and TRBJ2-4, with D hard to call. The CDR3 has 14 amino acids. Germline V gene data show CDR1 as MNHNS and CDR2 as SASEGT. The CDR3 nucleotides are TGTGCCAGCAGTGAAGTACCGGCAGTCAGTCATCAGGACTTC. Its protein is CASSEVPAVSHQDF.

This clonotype has a count of ten or more. The chain links TRBV3-1 to TRBJ2-1; D is unclear. The V end was cut by 1 base, the J end by 4 bases, with 11 bases between. The CDR3 consists of 15 residues. From germline, CDR1 is LGHDT and CDR2 YNNKEL (reference sequence). The CDR3 DNA follows: TGTGCCAGCAGCCAAGTCTTAGCTTCTTACAATGAGCAGTTCTTC. This translates into CASSQVLASYNEQFF.

This clonotype has at least ten counts. The CDR3 spells CASSGNTGELFF. The CDR3 DNA reads TGTGCCAGCAGCGGGAACACCGGGGAGCTGTTTTTT. The chain has TRBV27 and TRBJ2-2; the D is unclear. The V end lost 6 bases, the J end lost 1 base, and 3 bases lay between the germline ends. Germline V gene lookup returns CDR1 MNHEY and CDR2 SMNVEV (reference sequence). The CDR3 runs 12 residues.

This clonotype has at least ten counts. The rearrangement joins TRBV18 to TRBJ2-1, with D possibly TRBD2 on 5 matching bases. Trimming pared 4 bases from V and 6 bases from J, leaving 10 bases between. Germline V gene sequence: CDR1 KGHSH, CDR2 LQKENI. The CDR3 totals 13 residues. The CDR3 nucleotides are TGTGCCAGCTCACGTCCTAGCTCCAATGAGCAGTTCTTC. Protein sequence: CASSRPSSNEQFF.

This clonotype was seen ten or more times. The chain is built from TRBV27 and TRBJ2-7, with D uncertain. The CDR3 sequence is 14 residues long. V lost 7 bases and J 3 bases, leaving 16 bases between the germline ends. In germline, CDR1 is MNHEY, CDR2 SMNVEV (reference sequence). CDR3 DNA sequence: TGTGCCAGCAAAGGGTCCTTGTCCCTCTACGAGCAGTACTTC. Protein: CASKGSLSLYEQYF.

This clonotype was counted ten times or more. This rearrangement joins TRBV12-3 or TRBV12-4 to TRBJ2-2; 10 positions agree with TRBD1. The CDR3 is made up of 16 amino acids. Trimming cost V 7 bases and J 2 bases; bases outside gene matches: 7. The CDR3 protein is CASTTGTGANTGELFF. The CDR3 nucleotides read TGTGCCAGCACCACCGGGACAGGGGCTAACACCGGGGAGCTGTTTTTT.

This clonotype was counted at least ten times. V and J are TRBV18 and TRBJ1-3; the D gene is possibly TRBD1 (6 bases). Germline V gene lookup returns CDR1 KGHSH and CDR2 LQKENI. V lost 2 bases to trimming and J lost 0 bases, with 11 bases between them. The CDR3 spans 16 residues. CDR3 amino acids: CASSPVDSSSGNTIYF. CDR3 in DNA: TGTGCCAGCTCACCAGTGGACAGCAGCTCTGGAAACACCATATATTTT.

This clonotype appeared many times. V usage is TRBV20-1 and J usage is TRBJ2-7, with 12 bases identical to TRBD2. In germline, CDR1 is DFQATT, CDR2 SNEGSKA (reference sequence). CDR3 length equals 17 residues. CDR3 nucleotides: TGCAGCGCCCCCTGGACTAGCGGGACACCGCCGGATTCCGAGCAGTACTTC. Its translation: CSAPWTSGTPPDSEQYF.

This clonotype was detected a few times. The chain uses TRBV4-2 and TRBJ2-1, with 8 bases fitting TRBD2. The germline gives CDR1 LGHNA, CDR2 YNFKEQ. The CDR3 runs 18 residues. V shed 0 bases and J 6 bases; nucleotides not matched to a gene: 13. CDR3 DNA: TGTGCCAGCAGCCAAGATCTCGGCGGGAGGCTCGGAGGCAATGAGCAGTTCTTC. Translation: CASSQDLGGRLGGNEQFF.

This clonotype came up many times. V and J are TRBV7-6 and TRBJ2-1, with 9 bases lining up with TRBD2. CDR3 length: 17 amino acids. Losses at the gene ends were 1 base for V and 3 bases for J; bases not matched to a gene: 7. Germline V gene data show CDR1 as SGHVS and CDR2 as FNYEAQ. The CDR3 reads CASSLGVAGEGYNEQFF. The DNA of the CDR3 is TGTGCCAGCAGCTTAGGGGTAGCGGGAGAGGGCTACAATGAGCAGTTCTTC.

This clonotype occurred many times. The chain links TRBV20-1 to TRBJ2-1; D is uncertain. Germline V gene lookup returns CDR1 DFQATT and CDR2 SNEGSKA (reference sequence). V lost 1 base and J 0 bases, leaving 16 bases between the germline ends. The length of the CDR3 is 17 residues. CDR3 sequence reads: CSARGPYRSSSYNEQFF. The DNA of the CDR3 is TGCAGTGCTAGAGGTCCATACCGGTCGAGCTCCTACAATGAGCAGTTCTTC.

This clonotype came up many times. The V and J genes are TRBV28 and TRBJ2-3; D perhaps matches TRBD1 (6 bases). V was trimmed by 2 bases and J by 8 bases, leaving 20 bases between them. CDR3 length equals 16 residues. Germline lookup yields CDR1 MDHEN and CDR2 SYDVKM. The CDR3 here is CASSLIGQGRLSTQYF. The DNA of the CDR3 is TGTGCCAGCAGTTTAATCGGTCAGGGGCGGTTGAGTACGCAGTATTTT.

This clonotype showed up just a few times. The gene calls are TRBV6-4 and TRBJ2-1; 8 bases match TRBD1. J lost 9 bases, V lost 2 bases, and 3 bases had no gene match. CDR3 length: 13 residues. Germline lookup yields CDR1 MRHNA and CDR2 SNTAGT. This CDR3 reads CASSDRTGREQFF. As DNA, the CDR3 is TGTGCCAGCAGTGACCGGACAGGGCGTGAGCAGTTCTTC.

This clonotype occurred many times. The chain uses TRBV30 and TRBJ2-6; D remains unclear. Germline CDR1 reads GTSNPN; CDR2 reads SVGIG (reference sequence). Trimming removed 1 base from V and 3 bases from J, with 7 bases in between. The CDR3 consists of 14 residues. The CDR3 DNA reads as TGTGCCTGGAGTGCGATAGATGGGGCCAACGTCCTGACTTTC. This translates into CAWSAIDGANVLTF.

This clonotype was seen repeatedly, ten times or more. J is TRBJ2-5 and V is TRBV29-1; 14 bases agree with TRBD2. The CDR3 is 17 residues long. The J segment lost 2 bases and the V segment lost 6 bases, leaving 11 bases of the junction unmatched. The germline V gene has CDR1 SQVTM and CDR2 ANQGSEA. The CDR3 nucleotides are TGCAGCGTCAGGGGACTAGCGGGAGTTTTGGGACAAGAGACCCAGTACTTC. Translated: CSVRGLAGVLGQETQYF.

This clonotype was counted many times. The gene calls are TRBV7-8 and TRBJ2-1; no clear D. The V end was cut by 1 base, the J end by 8 bases, with 6 bases between. Germline values: CDR1 SGHVS, CDR2 FQNEAQ. The CDR3 spans 12 residues. CDR3 DNA sequence: TGTGCCAGCAGCTTAGGTCTAGATGAGCAGTTCTTC. This encodes CASSLGLDEQFF.

This clonotype was observed at least ten times. The chain uses TRBV6-1 and TRBJ2-1; D may be TRBD1 or TRBD2 (6 bases each). The V gene's germline CDR1 is MNHNS and CDR2 SASEGT. This CDR3 is built from 15 residues. V dropped 5 bases and J dropped 2 bases, with 13 bases sitting between them. CDR3 sequence: CASSKTGGAYNEQFF. The CDR3 DNA reads as TGTGCCAGCAGTAAGACAGGAGGGGCCTACAATGAGCAGTTCTTC.

This clonotype was seen ten or more times. V gene TRBV10-3 combines with J gene TRBJ2-1, with 7 bases aligning to TRBD2. This CDR3 contains 15 residues. Germline assignment: CDR1 ENHRY and CDR2 SYGVKD. Trimming removed 2 bases from V and 5 bases from J; junction bases left unmatched: 6. The chain's CDR3 is CAISEGLELNNEQFF. The CDR3 bases are TGTGCCATCAGTGAGGGACTAGAACTGAACAATGAGCAGTTCTTC.

In this sample, this clonotype turned up many times. V is TRBV4-3 and J is TRBJ1-2, with 7 nucleotides matching TRBD1. Losses at the gene ends were 0 bases for V and 2 bases for J; bases not matched to a gene: 9. Germline V lookup: CDR1 LGHNA, CDR2 YSLEER. This CDR3 spans 17 amino acids. In DNA, the CDR3 is TGCGCCAGCAGCCAAGATGGGTGGGGCAGGGGGAACTATGGCTACACCTTC. Translating gives CASSQDGWGRGNYGYTF.